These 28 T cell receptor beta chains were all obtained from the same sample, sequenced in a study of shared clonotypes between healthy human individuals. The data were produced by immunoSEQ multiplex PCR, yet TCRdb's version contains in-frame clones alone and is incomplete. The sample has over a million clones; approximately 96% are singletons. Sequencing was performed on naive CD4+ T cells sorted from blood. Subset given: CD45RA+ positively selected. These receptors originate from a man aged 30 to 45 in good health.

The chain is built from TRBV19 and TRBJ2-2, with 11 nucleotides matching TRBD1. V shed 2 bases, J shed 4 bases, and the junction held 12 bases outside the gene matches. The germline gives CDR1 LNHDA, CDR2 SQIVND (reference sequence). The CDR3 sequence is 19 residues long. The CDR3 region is CASSIISGTGGLSTGELFF. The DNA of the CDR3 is TGTGCCAGTAGTATAATTTCTGGGACAGGGGGTCTGAGCACCGGGGAGCTGTTTTTT. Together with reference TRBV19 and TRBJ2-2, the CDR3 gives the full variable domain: DGGITQSPKYLFRKEGQNVTLSCEQNLNHDAMYWYRQDPGQGLRLIYYSQIVNDFQKGDIAEGYSVSREKKESFPLTVTSAQKNPTAFYLCASSIISGTGGLSTGELFFGEGSRLTVL.

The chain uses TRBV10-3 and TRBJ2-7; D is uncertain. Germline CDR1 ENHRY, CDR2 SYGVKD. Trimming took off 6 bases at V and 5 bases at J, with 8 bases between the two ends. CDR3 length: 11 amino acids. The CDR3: CAIRSVHEQYF. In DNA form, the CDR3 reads TGTGCCATCAGGAGCGTCCACGAGCAGTACTTC.

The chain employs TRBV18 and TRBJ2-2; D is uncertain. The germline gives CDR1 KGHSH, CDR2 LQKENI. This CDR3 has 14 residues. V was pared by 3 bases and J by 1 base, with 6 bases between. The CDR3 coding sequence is TGTGCCAGCTCACCGCCGAGGAACACCGGGGAGCTGTTTTTT. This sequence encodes CASSPPRNTGELFF.

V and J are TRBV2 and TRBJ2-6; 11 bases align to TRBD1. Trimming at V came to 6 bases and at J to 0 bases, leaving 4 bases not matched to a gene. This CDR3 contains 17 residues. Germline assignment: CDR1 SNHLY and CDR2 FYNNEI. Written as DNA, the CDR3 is TGTGCCAGCAGCGGACAGGGGGCTAGCTCTGGGGCCAACGTCCTGACTTTC. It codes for CASSGQGASSGANVLTF.

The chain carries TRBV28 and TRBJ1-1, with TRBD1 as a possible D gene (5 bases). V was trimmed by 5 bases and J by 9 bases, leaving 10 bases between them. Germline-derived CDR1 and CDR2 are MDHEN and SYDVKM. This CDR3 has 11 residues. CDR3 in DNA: TGTGCCAGCAGTCTAGACAGTAAAGCTTTCTTT. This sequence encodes CASSLDSKAFF.

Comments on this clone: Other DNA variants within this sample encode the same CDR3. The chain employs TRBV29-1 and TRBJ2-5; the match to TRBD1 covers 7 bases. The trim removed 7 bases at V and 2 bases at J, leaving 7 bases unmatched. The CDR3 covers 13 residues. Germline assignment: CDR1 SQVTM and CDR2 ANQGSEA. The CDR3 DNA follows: TGCAGCGCCGAGGGACAGTCTCAAGAGACCCAGTACTTC. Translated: CSAEGQSQETQYF.

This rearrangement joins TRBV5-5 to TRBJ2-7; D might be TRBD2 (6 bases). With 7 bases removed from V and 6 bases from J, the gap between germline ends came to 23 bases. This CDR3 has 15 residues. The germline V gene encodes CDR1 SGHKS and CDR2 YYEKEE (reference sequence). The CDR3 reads CASSSSAVPLGEQYF. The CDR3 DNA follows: TGTGCCAGCTCCTCTAGCGCCGTACCACTTGGCGAGCAGTACTTC.

The CDR3 here is CASSQTRDLYEQYF. CDR3 nucleotide sequence: TGTGCCAGCAGTCAGACAAGGGATCTCTACGAGCAGTACTTC. The V gene is TRBV27, the J gene TRBJ2-7; no reliable D call. The length of the CDR3 is 14 residues. The germline gives CDR1 MNHEY, CDR2 SMNVEV (reference sequence). V shed 5 bases and J shed 3 bases, with 14 bases lying between them.

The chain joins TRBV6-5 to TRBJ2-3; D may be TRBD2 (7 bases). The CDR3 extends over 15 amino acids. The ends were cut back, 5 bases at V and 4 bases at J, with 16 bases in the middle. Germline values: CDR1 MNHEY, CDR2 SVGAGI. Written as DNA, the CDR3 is TGTGCCAGCAGTATACGCCGGGGGGCCGCAGATACGCAGTATTTT. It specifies CASSIRRGAADTQYF.

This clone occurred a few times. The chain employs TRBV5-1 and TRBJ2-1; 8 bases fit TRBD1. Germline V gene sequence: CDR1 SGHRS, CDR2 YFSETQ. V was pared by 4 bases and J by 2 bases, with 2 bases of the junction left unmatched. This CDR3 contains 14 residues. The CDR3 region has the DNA TGCGCCAGCAGCGCAGGGGGCGCCTACAATGAGCAGTTCTTC. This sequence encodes CASSAGGAYNEQFF.

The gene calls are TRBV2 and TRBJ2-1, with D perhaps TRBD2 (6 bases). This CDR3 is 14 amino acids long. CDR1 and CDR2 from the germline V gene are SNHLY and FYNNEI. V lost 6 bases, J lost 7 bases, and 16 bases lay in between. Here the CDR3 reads CASRGGGSTNEQFF. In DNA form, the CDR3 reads TGTGCCAGCAGGGGGGGAGGTTCTACAAATGAGCAGTTCTTC.

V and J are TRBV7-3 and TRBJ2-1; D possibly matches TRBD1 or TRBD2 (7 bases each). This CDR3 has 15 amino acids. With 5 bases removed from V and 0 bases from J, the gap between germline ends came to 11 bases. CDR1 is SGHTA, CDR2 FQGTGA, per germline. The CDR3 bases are TGTGCCAGCAGCCAGCGGGACAGCTCCTACAATGAGCAGTTCTTC. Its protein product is CASSQRDSSYNEQFF.

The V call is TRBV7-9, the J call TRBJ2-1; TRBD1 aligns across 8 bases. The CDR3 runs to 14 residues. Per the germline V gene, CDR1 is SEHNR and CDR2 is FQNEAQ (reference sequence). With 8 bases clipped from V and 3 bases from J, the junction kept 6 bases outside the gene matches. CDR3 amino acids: CASSDRGIYNEQFF. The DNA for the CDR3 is TGTGCCAGCTCCGACAGGGGCATCTACAATGAGCAGTTCTTC.

CDR3: CASSSPDRGPTYGYTF. The CDR3 DNA is TGTGCCAGCAGCTCACCGGACAGGGGGCCTACCTATGGCTACACCTTC. This rearrangement joins TRBV7-2 to TRBJ1-2, with 11 nucleotides matching TRBD1. J was trimmed by 4 bases and V by 4 bases; bases with no gene match: 8. This CDR3 region has 16 residues. Germline CDR1 and CDR2: SGHTA and FQGNSA.

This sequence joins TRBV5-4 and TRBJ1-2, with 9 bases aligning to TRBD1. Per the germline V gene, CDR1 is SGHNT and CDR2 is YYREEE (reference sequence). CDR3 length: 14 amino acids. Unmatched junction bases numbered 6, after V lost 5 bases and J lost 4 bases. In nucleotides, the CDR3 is TGTGCCAGCAGTCCCCGACAGGGGGGCTATGGCTACACCTTC. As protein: CASSPRQGGYGYTF.

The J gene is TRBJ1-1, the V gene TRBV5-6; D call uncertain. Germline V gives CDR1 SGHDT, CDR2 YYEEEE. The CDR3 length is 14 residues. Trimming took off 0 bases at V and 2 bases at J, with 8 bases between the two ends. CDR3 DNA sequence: TGTGCCAGCAGCTTGGGCCTTCTCAACACTGAAGCTTTCTTT. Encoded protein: CASSLGLLNTEAFF.

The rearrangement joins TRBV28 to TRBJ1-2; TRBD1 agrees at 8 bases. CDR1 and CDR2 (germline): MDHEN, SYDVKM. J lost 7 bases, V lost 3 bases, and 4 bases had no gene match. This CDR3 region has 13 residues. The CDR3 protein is CASSLQTGVGYTF. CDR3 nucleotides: TGTGCCAGCAGTTTGCAGACAGGGGTTGGCTACACCTTC.

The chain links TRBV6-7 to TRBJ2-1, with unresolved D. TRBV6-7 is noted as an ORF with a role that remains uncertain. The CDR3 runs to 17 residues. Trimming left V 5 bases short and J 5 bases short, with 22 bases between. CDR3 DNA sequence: TGTGCCAGCAGTCCCATCGGGCCCGACCACTTAAACAATGAGCAGTTCTTC. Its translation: CASSPIGPDHLNNEQFF.

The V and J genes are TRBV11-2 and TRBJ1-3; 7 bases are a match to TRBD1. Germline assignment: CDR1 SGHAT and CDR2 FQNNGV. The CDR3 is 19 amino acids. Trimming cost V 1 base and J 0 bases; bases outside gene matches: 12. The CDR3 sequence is CASSLAPGQISSSGNTIYF. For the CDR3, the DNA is TGTGCCAGCAGCTTAGCGCCGGGACAGATAAGTTCCTCTGGAAACACCATATATTTT.

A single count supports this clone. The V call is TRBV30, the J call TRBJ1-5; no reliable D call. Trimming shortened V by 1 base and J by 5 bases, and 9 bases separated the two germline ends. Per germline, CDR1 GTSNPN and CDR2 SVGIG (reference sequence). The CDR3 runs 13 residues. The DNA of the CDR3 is TGTGCCTGGAGTGAACTTTATGATCAGCCCCAGCATTTT. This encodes CAWSELYDQPQHF.

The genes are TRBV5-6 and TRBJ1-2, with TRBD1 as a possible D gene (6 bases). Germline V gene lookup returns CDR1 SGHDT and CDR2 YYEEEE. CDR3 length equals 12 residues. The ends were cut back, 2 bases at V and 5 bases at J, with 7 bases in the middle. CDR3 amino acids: CASSLGGYGYTF. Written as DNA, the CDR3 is TGTGCCAGCAGCTTAGGGGGTTATGGCTACACCTTC. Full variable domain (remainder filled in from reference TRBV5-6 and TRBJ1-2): DAGVTQSPTHLIKTRGQQVTLRCSPKSGHDTVSWYQQALGQGPQFIFQYYEEEERQRGNFPDRFSGHQFPNYSSELNVNALLLGDSALYLCASSLGGYGYTFGSGTRLTVV.

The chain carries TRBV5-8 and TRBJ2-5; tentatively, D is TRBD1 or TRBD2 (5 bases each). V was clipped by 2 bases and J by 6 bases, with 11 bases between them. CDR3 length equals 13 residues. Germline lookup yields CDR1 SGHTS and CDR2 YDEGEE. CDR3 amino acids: CASSFEGTQTQYF. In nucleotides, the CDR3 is TGTGCCAGCAGCTTCGAAGGGACGCAGACCCAGTACTTC.

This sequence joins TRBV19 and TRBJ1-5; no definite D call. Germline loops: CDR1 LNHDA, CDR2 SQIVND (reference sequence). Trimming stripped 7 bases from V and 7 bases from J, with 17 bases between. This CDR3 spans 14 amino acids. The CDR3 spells CASISPGTWQPQHF. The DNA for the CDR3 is TGTGCCAGTATCTCCCCGGGTACTTGGCAGCCCCAGCATTTT.

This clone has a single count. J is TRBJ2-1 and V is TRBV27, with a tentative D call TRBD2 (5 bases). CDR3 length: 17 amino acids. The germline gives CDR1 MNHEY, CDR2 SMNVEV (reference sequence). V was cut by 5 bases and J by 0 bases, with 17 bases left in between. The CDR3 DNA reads TGTGCCAGCAGTCCCCTCCAAATACTAGGCTCCTACAATGAGCAGTTCTTC. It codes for CASSPLQILGSYNEQFF.

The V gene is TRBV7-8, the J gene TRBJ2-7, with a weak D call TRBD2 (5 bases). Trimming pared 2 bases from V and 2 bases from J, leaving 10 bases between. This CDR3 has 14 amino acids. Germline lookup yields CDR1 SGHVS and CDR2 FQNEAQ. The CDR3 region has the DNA TGTGCCAGCAGCTTAAGCCGGGGTCCCTACGAGCAGTACTTC. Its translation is CASSLSRGPYEQYF.

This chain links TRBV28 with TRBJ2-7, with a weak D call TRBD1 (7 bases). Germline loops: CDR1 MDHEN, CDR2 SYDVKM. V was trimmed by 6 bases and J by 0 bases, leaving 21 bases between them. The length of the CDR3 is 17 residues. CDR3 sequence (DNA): TGTGCCAGCAGCCGCCCGCAGGGGGGTGCCAGCTCCTACGAGCAGTACTTC. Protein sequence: CASSRPQGGASSYEQYF.

The CDR3 DNA follows: TGCGCCAGCAGAGCCGGGACAGGCCAATACAATGAGCAGTTCTTC. As protein: CASRAGTGQYNEQFF. The J gene is TRBJ2-1, the V gene TRBV5-1, with 8 bases lining up with TRBD1. With 5 bases clipped from V and 4 bases from J, the junction kept 8 bases outside the gene matches. Germline V CDR1 and CDR2: SGHRS, YFSETQ. This CDR3 is 15 amino acids long.

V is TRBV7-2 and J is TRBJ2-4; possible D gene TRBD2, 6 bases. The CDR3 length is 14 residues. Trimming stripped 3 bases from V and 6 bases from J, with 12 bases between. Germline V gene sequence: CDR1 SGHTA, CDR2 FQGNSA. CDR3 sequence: CASSFAEGRNIQYF. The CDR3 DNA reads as TGTGCCAGCAGCTTCGCGGAGGGGAGAAACATTCAGTACTTC.